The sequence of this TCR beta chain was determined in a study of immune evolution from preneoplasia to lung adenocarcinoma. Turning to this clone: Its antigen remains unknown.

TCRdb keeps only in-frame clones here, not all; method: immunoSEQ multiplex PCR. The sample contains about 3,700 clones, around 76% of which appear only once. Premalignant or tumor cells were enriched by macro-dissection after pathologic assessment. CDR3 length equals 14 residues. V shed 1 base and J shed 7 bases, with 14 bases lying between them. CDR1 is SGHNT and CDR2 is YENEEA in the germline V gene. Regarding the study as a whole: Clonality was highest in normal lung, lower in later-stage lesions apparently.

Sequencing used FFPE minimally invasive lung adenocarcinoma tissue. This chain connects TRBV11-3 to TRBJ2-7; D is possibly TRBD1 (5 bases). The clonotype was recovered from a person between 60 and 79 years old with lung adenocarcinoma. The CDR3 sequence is CASSLGQPDGEQYF. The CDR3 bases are TGTGCCAGCAGCTTAGGACAGCCAGATGGTGAGCAGTACTTC.